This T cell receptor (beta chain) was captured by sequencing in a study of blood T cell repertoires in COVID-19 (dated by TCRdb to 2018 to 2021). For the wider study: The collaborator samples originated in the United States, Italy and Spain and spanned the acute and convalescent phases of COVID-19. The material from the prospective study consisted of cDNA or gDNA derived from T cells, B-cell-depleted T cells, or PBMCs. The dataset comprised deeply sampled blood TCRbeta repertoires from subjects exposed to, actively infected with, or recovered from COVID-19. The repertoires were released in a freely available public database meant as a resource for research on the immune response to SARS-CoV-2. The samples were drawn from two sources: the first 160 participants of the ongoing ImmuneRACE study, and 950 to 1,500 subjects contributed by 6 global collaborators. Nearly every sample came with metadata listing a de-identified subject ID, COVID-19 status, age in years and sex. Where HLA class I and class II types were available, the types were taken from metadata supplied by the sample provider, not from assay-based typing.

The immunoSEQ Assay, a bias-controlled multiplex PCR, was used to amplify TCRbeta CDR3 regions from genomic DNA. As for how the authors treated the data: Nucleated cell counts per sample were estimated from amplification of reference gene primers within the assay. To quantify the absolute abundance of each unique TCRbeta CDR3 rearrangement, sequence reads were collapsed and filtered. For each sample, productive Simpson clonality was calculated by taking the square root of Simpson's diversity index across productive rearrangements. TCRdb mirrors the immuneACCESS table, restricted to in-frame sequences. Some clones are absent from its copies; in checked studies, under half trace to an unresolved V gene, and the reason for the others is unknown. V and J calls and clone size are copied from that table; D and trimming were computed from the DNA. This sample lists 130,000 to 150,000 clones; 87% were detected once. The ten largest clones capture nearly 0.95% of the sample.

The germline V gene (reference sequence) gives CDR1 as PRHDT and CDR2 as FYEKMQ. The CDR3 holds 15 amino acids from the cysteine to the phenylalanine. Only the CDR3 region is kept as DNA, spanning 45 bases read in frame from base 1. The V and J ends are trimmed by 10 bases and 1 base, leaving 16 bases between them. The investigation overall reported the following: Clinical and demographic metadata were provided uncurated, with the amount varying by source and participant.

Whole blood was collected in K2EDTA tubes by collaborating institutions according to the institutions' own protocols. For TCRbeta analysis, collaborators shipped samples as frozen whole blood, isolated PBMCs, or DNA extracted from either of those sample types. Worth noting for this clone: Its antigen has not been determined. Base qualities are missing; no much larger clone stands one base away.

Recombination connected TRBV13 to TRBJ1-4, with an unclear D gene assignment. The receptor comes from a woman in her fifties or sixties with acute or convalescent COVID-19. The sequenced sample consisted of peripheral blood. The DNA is TGTGCCAACCTTTCGCGACGGGTAACTAATGAAAAACTGTTTTTT. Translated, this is CANLSRRVTNEKLFF.